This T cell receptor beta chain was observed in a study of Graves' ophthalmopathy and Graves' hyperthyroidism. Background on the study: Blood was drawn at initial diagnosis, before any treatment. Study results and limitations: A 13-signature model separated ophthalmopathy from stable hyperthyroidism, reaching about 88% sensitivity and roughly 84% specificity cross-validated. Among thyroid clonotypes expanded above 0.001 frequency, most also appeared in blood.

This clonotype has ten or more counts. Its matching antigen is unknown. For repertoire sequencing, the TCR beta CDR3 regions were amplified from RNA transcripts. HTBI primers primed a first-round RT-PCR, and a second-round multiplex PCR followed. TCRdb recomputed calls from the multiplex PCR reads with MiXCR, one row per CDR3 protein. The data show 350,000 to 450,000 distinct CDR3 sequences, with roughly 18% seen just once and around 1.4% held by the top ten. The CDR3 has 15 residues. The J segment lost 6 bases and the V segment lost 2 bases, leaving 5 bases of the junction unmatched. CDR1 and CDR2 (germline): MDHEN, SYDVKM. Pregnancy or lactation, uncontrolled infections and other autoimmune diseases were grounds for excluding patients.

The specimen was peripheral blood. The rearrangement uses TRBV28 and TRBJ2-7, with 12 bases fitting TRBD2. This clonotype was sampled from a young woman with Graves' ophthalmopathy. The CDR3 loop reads CASSLPRLAGAEQYF. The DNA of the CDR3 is TGTGCCAGCAGTTTACCCCGACTAGCGGGAGCCGAGCAGTACTTC. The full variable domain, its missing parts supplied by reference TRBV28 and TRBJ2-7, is DVKVTQSSRYLVKRTGEKVFLECVQDMDHENMFWYRQDPGLGLRLIYFSYDVKMKEKGDIPEGYSVSREKKERFSLILESASTNQTSMYLCASSLPRLAGAEQYFGPGTRLTVT.